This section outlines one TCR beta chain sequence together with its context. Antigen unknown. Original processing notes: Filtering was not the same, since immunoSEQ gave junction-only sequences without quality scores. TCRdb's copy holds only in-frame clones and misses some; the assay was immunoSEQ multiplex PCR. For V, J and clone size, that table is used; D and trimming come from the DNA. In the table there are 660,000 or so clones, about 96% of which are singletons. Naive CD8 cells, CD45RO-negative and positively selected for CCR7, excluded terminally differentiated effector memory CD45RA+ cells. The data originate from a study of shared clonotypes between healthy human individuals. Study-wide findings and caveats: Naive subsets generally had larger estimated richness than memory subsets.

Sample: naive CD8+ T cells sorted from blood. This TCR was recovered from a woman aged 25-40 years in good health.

CDR3 residues: CASSYDVTGYGYTF. In nucleotides, the CDR3 is TGTGCCAGCAGTTACGACGTTACCGGCTATGGCTACACCTTC. V is TRBV6-5 and J is TRBJ1-2; D is unclear. The ends were cut back, 2 bases at V and 4 bases at J, with 11 bases in the middle. Germline CDR1 and CDR2: MNHEY and SVGAGI. The length of the CDR3 is 14 residues.